Listed here are 17 T cell receptor beta chains from one sample, sequenced in a study of blood T cell repertoires in COVID-19. Produced via immunoSEQ multiplex PCR; TCRdb's table is partial and in-frame only. The repertoire includes a few hundred thousand clones, approximately 85% of them detected once, and about 1% sits in the top ten. Sequenced sample: peripheral blood. The receptor source for this set is a human donor with COVID-19, enrolled during active disease. The donor label of this sample is uncertain.

This clone appeared many times. The V and J genes are TRBV10-2 and TRBJ2-2; weak D call: TRBD1 (5 bases). CDR3 size: 14 residues. Trimming cost V 3 bases and J 5 bases, with 10 bases left between them. CDR1 is WSHSY, CDR2 SAAADI, per germline. CDR3 in amino acids: CASSDRDLTGELFF. In DNA, the CDR3 is TGCGCCAGCAGTGACAGGGATCTTACCGGGGAGCTGTTTTTT.

The J gene is TRBJ2-3, the V gene TRBV9; 8 positions match TRBD2. Germline V gives CDR1 SGDLS, CDR2 YYNGEE. CDR3 length: 17 residues. V dropped 0 bases and J dropped 5; count of bases not matched to a gene: 11. The CDR3 loop reads CASSVDSAAGGLDTQYF. CDR3 nucleotide sequence: TGTGCCAGCAGCGTAGACAGTGCGGCGGGAGGACTAGATACGCAGTATTTT.

This sequence joins TRBV5-5 and TRBJ1-2; the D gene is possibly TRBD1 (5 bases). This CDR3 contains 17 residues. V was cut by 4 bases and J by 0 bases, with 19 bases left in between. CDR1 and CDR2 from the germline V gene are SGHKS and YYEKEE (reference sequence). The CDR3 reads CASSPLGAAEPNYGYTF. The CDR3 DNA is TGTGCCAGCAGCCCCTTAGGGGCCGCTGAACCTAACTATGGCTACACCTTC.

This chain links TRBV28 with TRBJ1-2; a weak D match, TRBD1 (6 bases). The V gene lost 6 bases and the J gene lost 4 bases, with 15 bases spanning the gap. CDR1 MDHEN and CDR2 SYDVKM come from the germline V gene. This CDR3 contains 14 residues. CDR3 residues: CASSLQGRSYGYTF. The CDR3 DNA sequence: TGTGCCAGCAGCCTACAGGGTCGGAGCTATGGCTACACCTTC.

This clone was picked up a small number of times. The CDR3 DNA reads TGTGCCAGCAGCTTAGTCACAGGGATGCATCAGCCCCAGCATTTT. The encoded protein is CASSLVTGMHQPQHF. The rearrangement joins TRBV11-2 to TRBJ1-5, with a weak D call TRBD1 (6 bases). V lost 1 base and J 5 bases, leaving 12 bases between the germline ends. This CDR3 is built from 15 residues. Per the germline V gene, CDR1 is SGHAT and CDR2 is FQNNGV.

This sequence joins TRBV3-1 (or the pseudogene TRBV3-2) and TRBJ2-1, with TRBD2 matching over 10 bases. The CDR3 extends over 17 amino acids. Trimming took 1 base from V and 0 from J; bases not matched to a gene: 3. Looked up from germline, CDR1 is LGHDT and CDR2 is YNNKEL (reference sequence). CDR3 residues: CASSQVASGSSYNEQFF. The CDR3 region has the DNA TGTGCCAGCAGCCAAGTCGCTAGCGGGAGCTCCTACAATGAGCAGTTCTTC.

This clone showed up just once. The rearrangement links TRBV5-1 to TRBJ2-3; 10 positions agree with TRBD2. The trim removed 0 bases at V and 1 base at J, leaving 5 bases unmatched. The CDR3 loop spans 17 amino acids. The germline gives CDR1 SGHRS, CDR2 YFSETQ. CDR3 sequence: CASSLGTSGEGTDTQYF. As DNA, the CDR3 is TGCGCCAGCAGCTTGGGCACTAGCGGGGAGGGCACAGATACGCAGTATTTT.

This clone was found a few times. This chain uses TRBV28 with TRBJ1-1; 7 bases fit TRBD1. The CDR3 length is 14 residues. Per the germline V gene, CDR1 is MDHEN and CDR2 is SYDVKM. V trimming: 6 bases; J trimming: 1 base; junction bases outside the gene matches: 5. CDR3 sequence (DNA): TGTGCCAGCAGCGAACAGGGGAGGAACACTGAAGCTTTCTTT. It codes for CASSEQGRNTEAFF.

The genes are TRBV18 and TRBJ2-5, with 8 bases fitting TRBD1. Germline V gene data show CDR1 as KGHSH and CDR2 as LQKENI. Trimming at V came to 6 bases and at J to 4 bases, leaving 13 bases not matched to a gene. The CDR3 runs 16 residues. CDR3 amino acids: CASSRGRTGQVETQYF. For the CDR3, the DNA is TGTGCCAGCTCCCGGGGCCGGACAGGGCAAGTAGAGACCCAGTACTTC.

The gene calls are TRBV30 and TRBJ2-3; D is possibly TRBD1 or TRBD2 (5 bases each). Germline V lookup: CDR1 GTSNPN, CDR2 SVGIG (reference sequence). The CDR3 is 11 residues long. The V and J ends lost 8 bases and 2 bases respectively, with 8 bases between them. The CDR3 region has the DNA TGTGCCGGGACGTCCACAGATACGCAGTATTTT. This encodes CAGTSTDTQYF.

The chain is built from TRBV3-1 (or the pseudogene TRBV3-2) and TRBJ2-5, with 11 bases identical to TRBD2. Germline loops: CDR1 LGHDT, CDR2 YNNKEL (reference sequence). CDR3 length: 16 amino acids. V dropped 4 bases and J dropped 4; count of bases not matched to a gene: 8. The CDR3 is CASSPRPLAGGETQYF. CDR3 coding DNA: TGTGCCAGCAGCCCACGCCCCCTAGCGGGAGGAGAGACCCAGTACTTC.

V usage is TRBV25-1 and J usage is TRBJ1-5; D ambiguous. This CDR3 is 16 amino acids long. Germline V gene lookup returns CDR1 MGHDK and CDR2 SYGVNS. The V and J ends lost 3 bases and 7 bases respectively, with 19 bases between them. CDR3 sequence: CASSDGQEDVRQPQHF. DNA for the CDR3: TGTGCCAGCAGTGACGGGCAGGAGGACGTTCGACAGCCCCAGCATTTT.

The chain employs TRBV10-3 and TRBJ2-3, with 8 bases fitting TRBD2. V lost 7 bases, J lost 1 base, and 4 bases stayed unmatched. CDR3 length: 14 residues. Germline V gene lookup returns CDR1 ENHRY and CDR2 SYGVKD. CDR3 region: CAITPAGGTDTQYF. The CDR3 region has the DNA TGTGCCATCACCCCAGCGGGGGGCACAGATACGCAGTATTTT.

This sequence joins TRBV10-3 and TRBJ2-1; 9 bases agree with TRBD2. Germline V lookup: CDR1 ENHRY, CDR2 SYGVKD. The CDR3 extends over 15 amino acids. Losses at the gene ends were 6 bases for V and 8 bases for J; bases not matched to a gene: 11. CDR3 in DNA: TGTGCCATCAGGGCTTCTAGCGGGAAGCGCGATGAGCAGTTCTTC. Translation: CAIRASSGKRDEQFF.

This clone has just a few counts. The DNA for the CDR3 is TGTGCCAGCAGCCCCTCGGGTGGATTTGGCTACACCTTC. As protein: CASSPSGGFGYTF. The rearrangement uses TRBV27 and TRBJ1-2; D gene unclear. This CDR3 region has 13 residues. V lost 6 bases to trimming and J lost 7 bases, with 15 bases between them. Germline V gives CDR1 MNHEY, CDR2 SMNVEV (reference sequence).

The rearrangement uses TRBV23-1 and TRBJ2-7, with 7 bases lining up with TRBD2. TRBV23-1 is classed as an ORF, of uncertain function. The CDR3 length is 15 residues. With V trimmed by 4 bases and J by 0 bases, 6 bases remained unmatched. CDR3 coding DNA: TGCGCCAGCAGTCGCCAGGGACTATACTCCTACGAGCAGTACTTC. It yields the protein CASSRQGLYSYEQYF.

The gene calls are TRBV24-1 and TRBJ2-3; D is perhaps TRBD1 (6 bases). CDR3 length: 16 residues. CDR1 and CDR2 from the germline V gene are KGHDR and SFDVKD. The germline V and J ends were trimmed by 6 bases and 2 bases, with 17 bases remaining between them. The CDR3 bases are TGTGCCACCAGTACACCGGGACATTTATACACAGATACGCAGTATTTT. Its translation: CATSTPGHLYTDTQYF.